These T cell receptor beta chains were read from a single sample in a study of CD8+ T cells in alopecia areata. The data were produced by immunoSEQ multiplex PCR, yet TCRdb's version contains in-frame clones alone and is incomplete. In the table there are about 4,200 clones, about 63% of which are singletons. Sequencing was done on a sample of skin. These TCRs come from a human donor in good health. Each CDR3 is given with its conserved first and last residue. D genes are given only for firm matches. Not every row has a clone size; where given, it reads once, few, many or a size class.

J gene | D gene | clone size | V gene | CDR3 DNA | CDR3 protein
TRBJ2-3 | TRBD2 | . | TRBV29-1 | TGCAGCGTTCGCAGTGGGGGACTAGCGGGAGTAGATACGCAGTATTTT | CSVRSGGLAGVDTQYF
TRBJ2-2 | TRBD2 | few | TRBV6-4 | TGTGCCAGCAGCTCTAGCGGGACCGGGGAGCTGTTTTTT | CASSSSGTGELFF
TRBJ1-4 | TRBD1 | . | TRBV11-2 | TGTGCCAGCAGCCCAGGGGGTTGGCAGGAGAATGAAAAACTGTTTTTT | CASSPGGWQENEKLFF
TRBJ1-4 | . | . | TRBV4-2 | TGTGCCAGCAGCCAAGAGTGGCAGGAAGATGAAAAACTGTTTTTT | CASSQEWQEDEKLFF
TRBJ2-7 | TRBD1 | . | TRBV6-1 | TGTGCCAGCAGTGGAGCCGGGACAGGGAAGCACGAGCAGTACTTC | CASSGAGTGKHEQYF
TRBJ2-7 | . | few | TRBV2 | TGTGCCAGCAGTGAGGCCAACCTCTACGAGCAGTACTTC | CASSEANLYEQYF
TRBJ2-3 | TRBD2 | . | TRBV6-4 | TGTGCCAGCAGTGGGACTAGCGGGACAGATACGCAGTATTTT | CASSGTSGTDTQYF
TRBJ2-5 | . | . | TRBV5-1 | TGTGCCAGCAGCCCCTTAGGGGACCAAGAGACCCAGTACTTC | CASSPLGDQETQYF
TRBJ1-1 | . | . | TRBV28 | TGTGCCAGCGGGTTACCGCGTAAAACTTTCTTT | CASGLPRKTFF
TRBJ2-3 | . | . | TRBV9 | TGTGCCAGCAGCGCCCAGATCGGGAGTTCGGGCACAGATACGCAGTATTTT | CASSAQIGSSGTDTQYF
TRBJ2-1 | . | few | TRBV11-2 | TGTGCCAGCGCGACTCTGAGGGGCTCCTACAATGAGCAGTTCTTC | CASATLRGSYNEQFF
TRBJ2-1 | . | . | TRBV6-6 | TGTGCCAGCAGTATCCCCTATGGGGATGGCAATGAGCAGTTCTTC | CASSIPYGDGNEQFF
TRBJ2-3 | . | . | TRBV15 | TGTGCCACCAGCAGAGATTTTACAGGGTTAGATACGCAGTATTTT | CATSRDFTGLDTQYF
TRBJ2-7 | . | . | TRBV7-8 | TGTGCCAGCAGCTTGGAACGGGGAGGACACGAGCAGTACTTC | CASSLERGGHEQYF
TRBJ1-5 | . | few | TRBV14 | TGTGCCAGCAGCCAAGAGGGGAGACATAGCAATCAGCCCCAGCATTTT | CASSQEGRHSNQPQHF
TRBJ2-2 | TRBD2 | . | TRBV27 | TGTGCCAGCAGTTTATCGAGACACCTTTTGACTAGCGGGAGGGCCGTTTACACCGGGGAGCTGTTTTTT | CASSLSRHLLTSGRAVYTGELFF
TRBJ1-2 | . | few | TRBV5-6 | TGTGCCAGCAGCTCCGGGGTTTCGGGCTACACCTTC | CASSSGVSGYTF
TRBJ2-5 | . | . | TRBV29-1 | TGCAGCGTAGCTTTAGGTCAAGAGACCCAGTACTTC | CSVALGQETQYF
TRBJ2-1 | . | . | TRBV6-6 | TGTGCCAGCACCCTCCAATTGGCTAGTGACAATGAGCAGTTCTTC | CASTLQLASDNEQFF
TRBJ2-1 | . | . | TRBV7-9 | TGTGCCAGCGGCAACGACAATGAGCAGTTCTTC | CASGNDNEQFF
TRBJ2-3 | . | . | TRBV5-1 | TGCGCCAGCAGCTTGCTAGATACGCAGTATTTT | CASSLLDTQYF
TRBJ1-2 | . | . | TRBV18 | TGTGCCAGCTCACCAGCGGTCAACTATGGCTACACCTTC | CASSPAVNYGYTF
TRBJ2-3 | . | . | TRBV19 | TGTGCCAGTAGTAATTACCGGGTCAGCACAGATACGCAGTATTTT | CASSNYRVSTDTQYF
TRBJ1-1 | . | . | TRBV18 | TGTGCCAGCTCACCAGAGAGCGTCGGCTTGACGGCTTTCTTT | CASSPESVGLTAFF
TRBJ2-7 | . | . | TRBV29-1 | TGCAGCGTTGTCCCTAGAGGTTTCGAGCAGTACTTC | CSVVPRGFEQYF
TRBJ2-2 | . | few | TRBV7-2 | TGTGCCAGCAGCCCAAGGGCCGCGTTCACCGGGGAGCTGTTTTTT | CASSPRAAFTGELFF
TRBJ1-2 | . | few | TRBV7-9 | TGTGCCAGCAGCGCAGGGACGTTGGGCTACACCTTC | CASSAGTLGYTF
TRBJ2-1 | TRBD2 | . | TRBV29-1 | TGCAGCGTCTCCCGGGTACTAGCGGCGTACAATGAGCAGTTCTTC | CSVSRVLAAYNEQFF
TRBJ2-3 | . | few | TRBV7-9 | TGTGCCAGCAGCTTCCCCCCCTTCGGGCGATGGGGCACAGATACGCAGTATTTT | CASSFPPFGRWGTDTQYF
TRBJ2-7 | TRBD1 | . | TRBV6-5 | TGTGCCAGCAGTTACTCGCGCAGGGGGACCTACGAGCAGTACTTC | CASSYSRRGTYEQYF
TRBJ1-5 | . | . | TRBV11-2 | TGTGCCAGCAGCCGGGGGAGCAATCAGCCCCAGCATTTT | CASSRGSNQPQHF
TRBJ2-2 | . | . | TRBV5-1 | TGCGCCAGCAGCTCCAGGACAGTGGTGGGGGCCGGGGAGCTGTTTTTT | CASSSRTVVGAGELFF
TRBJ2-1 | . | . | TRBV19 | TGTGCCAGTAGCGGAGGGGATGAGCAGTTCTTC | CASSGGDEQFF
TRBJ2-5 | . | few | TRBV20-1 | TGCAGTAAGGACTACCAAGAGACCCAGTACTTC | CSKDYQETQYF
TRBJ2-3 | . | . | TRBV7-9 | TGTGCCAGCAGCGCCCAGGGTCGCACAGATACGCAGTATTTT | CASSAQGRTDTQYF
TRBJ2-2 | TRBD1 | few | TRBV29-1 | TGCAGCGTTGCGGGACAGCAAACGAACACCGGGGAGCTGTTTTTT | CSVAGQQTNTGELFF
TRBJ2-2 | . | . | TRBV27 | TGTGCCAGCAGTATCCTTGGGGAGGCCGGGGAGCTGTTTTTT | CASSILGEAGELFF
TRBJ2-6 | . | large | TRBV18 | TGTGCCAGCTCGGCCCAGGACTCTGGGGCCAACGTCCTGACTTTC | CASSAQDSGANVLTF
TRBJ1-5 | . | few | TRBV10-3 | TGTGCCATCAGTGAAGAGGGGTTGCGGGGCAATCAGCCCCAGCATTTT | CAISEEGLRGNQPQHF
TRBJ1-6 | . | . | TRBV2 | TGTGCCAGTGGGGTACAGTATAATTCACCCCTCCACTTT | CASGVQYNSPLHF
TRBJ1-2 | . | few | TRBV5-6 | TGTGCCAGCAAGGACGGAAACTATGGCTACACCTTC | CASKDGNYGYTF